These 14 T cell receptor beta chains came from one sample sequenced in a study of blood T cell repertoires in COVID-19. Profiled with immunoSEQ multiplex PCR; TCRdb holds only in-frame clones, not every one. The sample records around 250,000 clones, approximately 80% being singletons. Sequenced sample: peripheral blood. These TCRs come from a woman aged 18-29 years with acute or convalescent COVID-19.

This chain uses TRBV5-1 with TRBJ1-2; 9 bases agree with TRBD1. The V segment lost 6 bases and the J segment 6 bases; nucleotides outside the gene matches: 6. Looked up from germline, CDR1 is SGHRS and CDR2 is YFSETQ. The CDR3 sequence is 13 residues long. CDR3 sequence reads: CASTTGTGNGYTF. In DNA, the CDR3 is TGCGCCAGCACCACCGGGACAGGGAATGGCTACACCTTC.

V is TRBV11-2 and J is TRBJ1-1; no reliable D call. The CDR3 sequence is 15 residues long. V dropped 1 base and J dropped 1 base, with 10 bases sitting between them. Per the germline V gene, CDR1 is SGHAT and CDR2 is FQNNGV. The CDR3 reads CASSLVVKANTEAFF. DNA for the CDR3: TGTGCCAGCAGCTTAGTAGTCAAAGCGAACACTGAAGCTTTCTTT. The whole variable domain, remainder taken from reference TRBV11-2 and TRBJ1-1, is EAGVAQSPRYKIIEKRQSVAFWCNPISGHATLYWYQQILGQGPKLLIQFQNNGVVDDSQLPKDRFSAERLKGVDSTLKIQPAKLEDSAVYLCASSLVVKANTEAFFGQGTRLTVV.

The CDR3 DNA is TGTGCCAGCAGCTTAGTGGCGGGAGGACCGGGAGAGACCCAGTACTTC. As protein: CASSLVAGGPGETQYF. The chain carries TRBV7-8 and TRBJ2-5; 8 bases align to TRBD2. The junction had 8 bases not matched to a gene; V was cut back by 1 base and J by 4 bases. Germline V gene data show CDR1 as SGHVS and CDR2 as FQNEAQ. The CDR3 spans 16 residues.

The chain employs TRBV4-3 and TRBJ2-5; weak D call: TRBD1 (6 bases). Trimming shortened V by 1 base and J by 5 bases, and 11 bases separated the two germline ends. The CDR3 is 14 amino acids. The V gene's germline CDR1 is LGHNA and CDR2 YSLEER. CDR3 amino acids: CASSQGGGWETQYF. Here the CDR3 DNA reads TGCGCCAGCAGCCAAGGAGGGGGATGGGAGACCCAGTACTTC.

This clone occurred many times. The chain carries TRBV6-6 and TRBJ2-7; 10 bases align to TRBD2. Per germline, CDR1 MNHNY and CDR2 SVGAGI (reference sequence). This CDR3 has 15 residues. V lost 6 bases, J lost 0 bases, and 5 bases stayed unmatched. In DNA form, the CDR3 reads TGTGCCAGCAGCTATAGCGGGAGGAGCTCCTACGAGCAGTACTTC. This codes for CASSYSGRSSYEQYF.

This clone was seen once. The CDR3 DNA is TGTGCCAGCAGCTTAGCGGGTTTGGGCTCAGATACGCAGTATTTT. Its protein is CASSLAGLGSDTQYF. V and J are TRBV7-2 and TRBJ2-3; D is uncertain. Trimming stripped 0 bases from V and 4 bases from J, with 11 bases between. CDR3 length: 15 residues. Germline V CDR1 and CDR2: SGHTA, FQGNSA.

This chain joins TRBV10-2 and TRBJ2-3, with TRBD1 matching over 11 bases. There are 15 residues in the CDR3. Germline V CDR1 and CDR2: WSHSY, SAAADI. V lost 4 bases to trimming and J lost 3 bases; unmatched junction nucleotides: 3. CDR3 loop: CASSGTGGWTDTQYF. CDR3 nucleotide sequence: TGCGCCAGCAGTGGGACAGGGGGCTGGACAGATACGCAGTATTTT.

The rearrangement uses TRBV13 and TRBJ2-7; 9 nucleotides agree with TRBD1. The V segment lost 2 bases and the J segment 5 bases; nucleotides outside the gene matches: 7. The CDR3 sequence is 15 residues long. Germline CDR1 PRHDT, CDR2 FYEKMQ (reference sequence). The CDR3 DNA reads as TGTGCCAGCAGCTTATTAGGACAGGGGCCGAACGAGCAGTACTTC. Translating gives CASSLLGQGPNEQYF.

This clone was detected only once. The V call is TRBV6-6, the J call TRBJ2-1; 13 bases are shared with TRBD2. The CDR3 sequence is 20 residues long. CDR1 is MNHNY, CDR2 SVGAGI, per germline (reference sequence). The V and J ends lost 6 bases and 6 bases, in that order; junction bases with no gene match: 20. The CDR3 loop is CASSDLDGTSGTKAGNEQFF. For the CDR3, the DNA is TGTGCCAGCAGCGACCTCGACGGGACTAGCGGGACGAAGGCGGGCAATGAGCAGTTCTTC.

This sequence joins TRBV5-1 and TRBJ2-7; 12 bases are a match to TRBD2. V dropped 0 bases and J dropped 2; count of bases not matched to a gene: 6. The CDR3 runs 17 residues. Germline lookup yields CDR1 SGHRS and CDR2 YFSETQ. CDR3 DNA sequence: TGCGCCAGCAGCTTGGGGTCTAGCGGGAGGGTAACCTACGAGCAGTACTTC. Translated: CASSLGSSGRVTYEQYF.

The rearrangement uses TRBV3-1 (or the pseudogene TRBV3-2) and TRBJ2-3; D might be TRBD1 (5 bases). The CDR3 spans 13 residues. The V gene's germline CDR1 is LGHDT and CDR2 YNNKEL (reference sequence). V was trimmed by 3 bases and J by 4 bases, leaving 8 bases between them. For the CDR3, the DNA is TGTGCCAGCAGCCAGAGCAGGGCAGATACGCAGTATTTT. Protein product: CASSQSRADTQYF.

The genes are TRBV19 and TRBJ1-5; the D is unclear. The CDR3 has 15 amino acids. The germline V gene encodes CDR1 LNHDA and CDR2 SQIVND (reference sequence). Trimming took off 3 bases at V and 0 bases at J, with 9 bases between the two ends. The CDR3 sequence is CASSMWRDSNQPQHF. The CDR3 DNA is TGTGCCAGTAGTATGTGGAGAGATAGCAATCAGCCCCAGCATTTT.

The chain couples TRBV5-1 to TRBJ2-1; 9 bases line up with TRBD2. Trimming at V came to 1 base and at J to 6 bases, leaving 11 bases not matched to a gene. Germline V CDR1 and CDR2: SGHRS, YFSETQ. The CDR3 runs 17 residues. The CDR3 here is CASSLSSSGTSSNEQFF. The CDR3 nucleotides are TGCGCCAGCAGCTTGTCCAGTTCTGGGACTAGCTCCAATGAGCAGTTCTTC. The entire variable domain, with the rest obtained from reference TRBV5-1 and TRBJ2-1, is as follows: KAGVTQTPRYLIKTRGQQVTLSCSPISGHRSVSWYQQTPGQGLQFLFEYFSETQRNKGNFPGRFSGRQFSNSRSEMNVSTLELGDSALYLCASSLSSSGTSSNEQFFGPGTRLTVL.

This clone was counted a few times. The chain is built from TRBV29-1 and TRBJ2-7; tentatively, D is TRBD1 (6 bases). CDR1 is SQVTM and CDR2 is ANQGSEA in the germline V gene. The CDR3 covers 12 residues. V was trimmed by 0 bases and J by 4 bases, leaving 7 bases between them. For the CDR3, the DNA is TGCAGCGTTGAAGACAGGGGATACGAGCAGTACTTC. This sequence encodes CSVEDRGYEQYF.